The 18 T cell receptor beta chains presented below share a single source sample, sequenced in a study of shared clonotypes between healthy human individuals. Assay: immunoSEQ multiplex PCR; the TCRdb copy retains only in-frame clones and omits some. The sample lists around 600,000 clones, around 96% occurring once. Naive CD8 cells were CD45RO-negative, positively selected for CCR7, excluding terminally differentiated effector memory CD45RA+ cells. The source material was naive CD8+ T cells sorted from blood. The source of these receptors is a woman in her 30s in good health.

In this sample, this clone turned up a few times. V and J are TRBV27 and TRBJ2-7; maybe TRBD1 (5 bases). The CDR3 sequence is 13 residues long. Germline V CDR1 and CDR2: MNHEY, SMNVEV (reference sequence). V dropped 3 bases and J dropped 3 bases, with 9 bases sitting between them. CDR3 nucleotides: TGTGCCAGCAGTTTTTCAGGGCACTACGAGCAGTACTTC. Translated: CASSFSGHYEQYF.

In this sample, this clone turned up once. The rearrangement uses TRBV28 and TRBJ2-7; no clear D gene. Per the germline V gene, CDR1 is MDHEN and CDR2 is SYDVKM. V was trimmed by 5 bases and J by 1 base, leaving 12 bases between them. The CDR3 is 14 amino acids. CDR3 in amino acids: CASSDPVGSYEQYF. The CDR3 DNA is TGTGCCAGCAGTGACCCGGTTGGGTCCTACGAGCAGTACTTC.

The chain carries TRBV19 and TRBJ2-1; tentatively, D is TRBD2 (6 bases). Trimming removed 5 bases at V and 5 bases at J, with 19 bases between. The length of the CDR3 is 16 residues. Germline V CDR1 and CDR2: LNHDA, SQIVND (reference sequence). CDR3 sequence: CASSPREAGYDNEQFF. In DNA, the CDR3 is TGTGCCAGTAGTCCCCGGGAAGCGGGTTATGACAATGAGCAGTTCTTC.

The J gene is TRBJ2-5, the V gene TRBV28; no reliable D call. Germline lookup yields CDR1 MDHEN and CDR2 SYDVKM. This CDR3 has 15 residues. Between the trimmed V and J ends, which lost 2 bases and 1 base, there was a span of 11 bases. Here the CDR3 reads CASSLGPDFQETQYF. For the CDR3, the DNA is TGTGCCAGCAGTTTAGGTCCGGATTTCCAAGAGACCCAGTACTTC.

The rearrangement links TRBV6-1 to TRBJ1-5; TRBD1 might be the D (6 bases). Germline values: CDR1 MNHNS, CDR2 SASEGT. V lost 8 bases, J lost 3 bases, and 14 bases lay in between. The CDR3 extends over 14 amino acids. The CDR3 protein is CASRGGVYNQPQHF. CDR3 DNA: TGTGCCAGCCGTGGGGGCGTCTACAATCAGCCCCAGCATTTT.

V is TRBV2 and J is TRBJ2-3; D gene ambiguous. This CDR3 spans 13 amino acids. V gave up 1 base and J gave up 6 bases, with 8 bases separating them. Per the germline V gene, CDR1 is SNHLY and CDR2 is FYNNEI. The CDR3 reads CASSEDWTDTQYF. The CDR3 coding sequence is TGTGCCAGCAGTGAAGACTGGACCGATACGCAGTATTTT.

This sequence joins TRBV28 and TRBJ2-5; the match to TRBD1 covers 7 bases. The DNA end lines up better with TRBJ2-7; the J call may be wrong. CDR1 MDHEN and CDR2 SYDVKM come from the germline V gene. The length of the CDR3 is 14 residues. The CDR3 here is CASSLPRDSIEQYF. The CDR3, as DNA: TGTGCCAGCAGTTTACCCCGGGACAGTATCGAGCAGTACTTC.

The chain joins TRBV19 to TRBJ2-1, with 8 bases identical to TRBD1. V lost 7 bases and J lost 8; bases outside the gene matches: 10. The germline gives CDR1 LNHDA, CDR2 SQIVND (reference sequence). This CDR3 spans 14 amino acids. The CDR3 sequence: CASIGGQGSDEQFF. The CDR3 region has the DNA TGTGCCAGTATTGGAGGACAGGGATCGGATGAGCAGTTCTTC.

The chain is built from TRBV5-6 and TRBJ2-1, with D possibly TRBD1 on 6 matching bases. V gave up 3 bases and J gave up 0 bases, with 13 bases separating them. CDR3 length equals 16 residues. CDR1 SGHDT and CDR2 YYEEEE come from the germline V gene. CDR3 protein: CASSYGQPSSYNEQFF. The CDR3 region has the DNA TGTGCCAGCAGCTACGGACAGCCTAGCTCCTACAATGAGCAGTTCTTC.

This chain uses TRBV2 with TRBJ1-2; D might be TRBD1 (6 bases). Germline CDR1 SNHLY, CDR2 FYNNEI. The CDR3 contains 14 residues. V was pared by 6 bases and J by 4 bases, with 15 bases between. The CDR3 is CASREGESGYGYTF. The CDR3 DNA reads TGTGCCAGCAGGGAGGGGGAATCGGGCTATGGCTACACCTTC.

This clone came up a few times. This same CDR3 is encoded by further DNA sequences in the sample. The genes are TRBV2 and TRBJ1-2; maybe TRBD1 (6 bases). Germline CDR1 and CDR2: SNHLY and FYNNEI. The CDR3 has 13 residues. Trimming took off 5 bases at V and 4 bases at J, with 11 bases between the two ends. The CDR3: CASSTTGGYGYTF. In DNA form, the CDR3 reads TGTGCCAGCAGTACGACAGGAGGCTATGGCTACACCTTC.

This rearrangement joins TRBV19 to TRBJ1-1; tentative D call: TRBD1 (5 bases). V was shortened by 2 bases and J by 3 bases, with 10 bases between the two germline ends. This CDR3 comprises 14 residues. Germline V gene lookup returns CDR1 LNHDA and CDR2 SQIVND (reference sequence). CDR3 nucleotides: TGTGCCAGTAGTATACAGGGTGAGCACACTGAAGCTTTCTTT. This gives the protein CASSIQGEHTEAFF.

The sample holds a few counts of this clone. Other nucleotide sequences from this sample produce the same CDR3. The chain recombines TRBV19 with TRBJ1-5, with D uncertain. Trimming shortened V by 7 bases and J by 6 bases, and 10 bases separated the two germline ends. Germline CDR1 is LNHDA and CDR2 is SQIVND (reference sequence). This CDR3 is built from 12 residues. CDR3: CASKAGSQPQHF. CDR3 DNA: TGTGCCAGTAAAGCGGGGTCTCAGCCCCAGCATTTT.

The rearrangement joins TRBV7-9 to TRBJ2-5, with a tentative D call TRBD1 (6 bases). V lost 8 bases to trimming and J lost 3 bases, with 13 bases between them. Per germline, CDR1 SEHNR and CDR2 FQNEAQ (reference sequence). The CDR3 is 13 residues long. The CDR3 region is CASAGRGEETQYF. CDR3 nucleotide sequence: TGTGCCAGCGCAGGCAGGGGTGAAGAGACCCAGTACTTC. Together with reference TRBV7-9 and TRBJ2-5, the CDR3 gives the full variable domain: DTGVSQNPRHKITKRGQNVTFRCDPISEHNRLYWYRQTLGQGPEFLTYFQNEAQLEKSRLLSDRFSAERPKGSFSTLEIQRTEQGDSAMYLCASAGRGEETQYFGPGTRLLVL.

This clone was seen a single time. V usage is TRBV11-2 and J usage is TRBJ1-4, with unresolved D. Germline CDR1 is SGHAT and CDR2 is FQNNGV. This CDR3 has 14 amino acids. V was cut by 1 base and J by 1 base, with 4 bases left in between. As DNA, the CDR3 is TGTGCCAGCAGCTTAGTCGGAACTAATGAAAAACTGTTTTTT. Its protein is CASSLVGTNEKLFF.

This chain joins TRBV16 and TRBJ1-5, with D unclear. Germline CDR1 reads KGHSY; CDR2 reads FQNENV. The CDR3 covers 15 residues. Trimming removed 4 bases at V and 0 bases at J, with 10 bases between. CDR3 in amino acids: CASSPPDNSNQPQHF. CDR3 nucleotide sequence: TGTGCCAGCAGCCCTCCCGACAATAGCAATCAGCCCCAGCATTTT.

The J gene is TRBJ2-7, the V gene TRBV7-3, with D perhaps matching TRBD1 or TRBD2 (6 bases each). The CDR3 covers 14 residues. Trimming took 5 bases from V and 5 from J, leaving 16 bases between them. Germline loops: CDR1 SGHTA, CDR2 FQGTGA. CDR3 sequence: CASSPMGASDEQYF. The CDR3 coding sequence is TGTGCCAGCAGCCCGATGGGGGCTAGCGACGAGCAGTACTTC. The whole variable domain, filled in from reference TRBV7-3 and TRBJ2-7, reads GAGVSQTPSNKVTEKGKYVELRCDPISGHTALYWYRQSLGQGPEFLIYFQGTGAADDSGLPNDRFFAVRPEGSVSTLKIQRTERGDSAVYLCASSPMGASDEQYFGPGTRLTVT.

The chain recombines TRBV18 with TRBJ1-2, with D tentatively TRBD1 (5 bases). Trimming removed 5 bases at V and 2 bases at J, with 18 bases between. Looked up from germline, CDR1 is KGHSH and CDR2 is LQKENI. The CDR3 is 16 amino acids. DNA of the CDR3: TGTGCCAGCTCATATGAGGCCTCGGGGCCGAACTATGGCTACACCTTC. This gives the protein CASSYEASGPNYGYTF.